The source of this T cell receptor (beta chain) is a study of blood T cell repertoires in COVID-19. Germline trimming cut 5 bases from V and 9 bases from J; bases unmatched to any gene: 14. CDR1 is SGHTA and CDR2 is FQGTGA in the germline V gene. The CDR3 is 16 amino acids. Assay used: immunoSEQ multiplex PCR; TCRdb lists only in-frame clones, some missing. The sample shows under 350,000 clones, 90% of them seen only once. The chain couples TRBV7-3 to TRBJ2-1; 9 bases are a match to TRBD2. The material sequenced was PBMCs or T cells enriched from blood (not recorded which). The TCR was taken from a man aged 55 to 70 who had recovered from COVID-19. CDR3 protein: CASSTSSGRRSGEQFF. The CDR3 nucleotides read TGTGCCAGCAGCACCTCAAGCGGGAGGAGGTCGGGTGAGCAGTTCTTC.